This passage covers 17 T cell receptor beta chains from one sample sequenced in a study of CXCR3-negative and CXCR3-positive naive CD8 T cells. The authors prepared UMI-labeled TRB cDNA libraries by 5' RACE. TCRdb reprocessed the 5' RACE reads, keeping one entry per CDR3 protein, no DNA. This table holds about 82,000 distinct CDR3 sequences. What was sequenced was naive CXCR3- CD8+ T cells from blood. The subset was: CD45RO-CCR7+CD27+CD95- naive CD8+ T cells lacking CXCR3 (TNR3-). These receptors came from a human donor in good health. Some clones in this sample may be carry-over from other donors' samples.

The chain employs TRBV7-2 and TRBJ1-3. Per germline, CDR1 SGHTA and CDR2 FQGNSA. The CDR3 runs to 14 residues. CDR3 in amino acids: CASSPSGYGNTIYF.

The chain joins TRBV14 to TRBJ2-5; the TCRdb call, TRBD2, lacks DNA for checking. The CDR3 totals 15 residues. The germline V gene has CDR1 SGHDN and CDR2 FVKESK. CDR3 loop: CASSPWAGGGETQYF.

CDR3 amino acids: CSARAEDNYEQYF. The chain combines TRBV20-1 with TRBJ2-7; TCRdb's assignment of TRBD1 cannot be checked, as there is no DNA. Looked up from germline, CDR1 is DFQATT and CDR2 is SNEGSKA (reference sequence). This CDR3 has 13 amino acids.

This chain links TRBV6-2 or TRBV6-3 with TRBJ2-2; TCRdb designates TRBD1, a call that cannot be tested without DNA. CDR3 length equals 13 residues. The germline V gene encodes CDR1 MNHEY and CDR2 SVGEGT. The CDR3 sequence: CASSLDSTGELFF.

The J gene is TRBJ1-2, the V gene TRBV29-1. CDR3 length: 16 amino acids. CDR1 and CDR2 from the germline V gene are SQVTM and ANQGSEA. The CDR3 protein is CSVEVVVGGNYYGYTF.

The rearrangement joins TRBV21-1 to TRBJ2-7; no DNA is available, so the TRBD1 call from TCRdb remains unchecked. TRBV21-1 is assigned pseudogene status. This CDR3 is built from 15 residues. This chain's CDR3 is CASSRLMGARYEQYF.

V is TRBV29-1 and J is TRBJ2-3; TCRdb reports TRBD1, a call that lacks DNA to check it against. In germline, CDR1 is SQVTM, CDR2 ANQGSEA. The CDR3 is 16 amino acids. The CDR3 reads CSVEVGSGTTTDTQYF.

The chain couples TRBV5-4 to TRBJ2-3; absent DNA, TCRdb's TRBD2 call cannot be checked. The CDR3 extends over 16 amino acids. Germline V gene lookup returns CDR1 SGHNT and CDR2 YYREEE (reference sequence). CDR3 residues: CASSLVLAGGPDTQYF.

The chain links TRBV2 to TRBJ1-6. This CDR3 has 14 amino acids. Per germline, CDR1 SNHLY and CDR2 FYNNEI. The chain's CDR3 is CASSEAGNHSPPHF. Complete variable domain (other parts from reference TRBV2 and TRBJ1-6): EPEVTQTPSHQVTQMGQEVILRCVPISNHLYFYWYRQILGQKVEFLVSFYNNEISEKSEIFDDQFSVERPDGSNFTLKIRSTKLEDSAMYFCASSEAGNHSPPHFGNGTRLTVT.

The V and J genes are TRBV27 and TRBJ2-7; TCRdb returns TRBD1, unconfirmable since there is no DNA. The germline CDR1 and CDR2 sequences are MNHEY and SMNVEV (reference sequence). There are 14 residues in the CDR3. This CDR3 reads CASSPGGRLDEQYF.

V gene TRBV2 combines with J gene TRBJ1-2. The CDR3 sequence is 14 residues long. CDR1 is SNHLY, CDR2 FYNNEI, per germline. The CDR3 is CASSPRDTNYGYTF. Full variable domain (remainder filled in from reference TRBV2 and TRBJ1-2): EPEVTQTPSHQVTQMGQEVILRCVPISNHLYFYWYRQILGQKVEFLVSFYNNEISEKSEIFDDQFSVERPDGSNFTLKIRSTKLEDSAMYFCASSPRDTNYGYTFGSGTRLTVV.

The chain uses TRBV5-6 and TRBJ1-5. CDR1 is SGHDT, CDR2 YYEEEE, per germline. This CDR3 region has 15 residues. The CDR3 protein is CASSLVAEEDQPQHF. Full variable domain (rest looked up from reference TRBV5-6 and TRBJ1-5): DAGVTQSPTHLIKTRGQQVTLRCSPKSGHDTVSWYQQALGQGPQFIFQYYEEEERQRGNFPDRFSGHQFPNYSSELNVNALLLGDSALYLCASSLVAEEDQPQHFGDGTRLSIL.

The CDR3 loop reads CASSLTADGYTF. V is TRBV7-8 and J is TRBJ1-2. Germline V gives CDR1 SGHVS, CDR2 FQNEAQ. There are 12 residues in the CDR3.

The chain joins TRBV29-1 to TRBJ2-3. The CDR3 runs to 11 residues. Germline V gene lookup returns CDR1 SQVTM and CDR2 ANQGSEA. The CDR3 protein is CSVEDPNTQYF.

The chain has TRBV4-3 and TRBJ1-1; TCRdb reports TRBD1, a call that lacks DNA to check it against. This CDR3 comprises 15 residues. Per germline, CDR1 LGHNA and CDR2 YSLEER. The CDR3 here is CASSRGQDMNTEAFF.

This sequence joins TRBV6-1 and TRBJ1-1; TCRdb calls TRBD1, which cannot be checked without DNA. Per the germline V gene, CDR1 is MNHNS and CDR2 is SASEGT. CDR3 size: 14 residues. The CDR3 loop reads CASSEWGQGTEAFF.

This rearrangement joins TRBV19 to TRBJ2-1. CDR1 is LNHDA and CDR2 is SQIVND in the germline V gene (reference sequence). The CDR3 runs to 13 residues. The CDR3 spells CASSNGESNEQFF.